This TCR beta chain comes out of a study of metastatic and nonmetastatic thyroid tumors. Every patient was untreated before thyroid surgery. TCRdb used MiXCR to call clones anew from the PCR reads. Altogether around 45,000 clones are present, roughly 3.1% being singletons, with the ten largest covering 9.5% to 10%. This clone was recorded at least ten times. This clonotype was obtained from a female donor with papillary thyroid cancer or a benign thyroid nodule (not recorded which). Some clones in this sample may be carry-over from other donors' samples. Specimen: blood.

The CDR3 loop reads CASSLSSGRNTDTQYF. The CDR3 DNA sequence: TGTGCCAGCAGTTTGTCTAGCGGGAGGAACACAGATACGCAGTATTTT. The V call is TRBV12-3 or TRBV12-4, the J call TRBJ2-3, with 11 bases that match TRBD2. V gave up 3 bases and J gave up 2 bases; unmatched junction bases: 4. The CDR3 has 16 amino acids.